Reported below is one T cell receptor beta chain. This specimen comes from a study of control samples from healthy donors and cancer patients. Method: immunoSEQ multiplex PCR; TCRdb's copy keeps in-frame clones and lacks some. The sample records roughly 170,000 clones, 90% to 95% being singletons. The CDR3 is 15 amino acids. Trimming took off 0 bases at V and 3 bases at J, with 11 bases between the two ends. Germline CDR1 GTSNPN, CDR2 SVGIG (reference sequence). Sequenced input: blood. The sequence came from a young man in good health. The chain links TRBV30 to TRBJ1-4; D is unresolved. CDR3 region: CAWSVQEGPNEKLFF. CDR3 coding DNA: TGTGCCTGGAGTGTACAAGAGGGCCCTAATGAAAAACTGTTTTTT.